This T cell receptor beta chain was identified in a study of PD-1 blockade in classical Hodgkin lymphoma. Study-level background: Patients were dosed intravenously with nivolumab at 3 mg/kg every 2 weeks. Study-wide points: Before treatment, TCR diversity in newly diagnosed patients was reportedly lower than in healthy donors. Complete responders entered with baseline diversity on par with newly diagnosed patients, the results showed.

Clones were sequenced by immunoSEQ multiplex PCR, and TCRdb holds only the in-frame ones, with some missing. The data hold roughly 50,000 clones, with 86% observed a single time. From germline, CDR1 is SGHTA and CDR2 FQGTGA. The CDR3 extends over 15 amino acids. V was trimmed by 2 bases and J by 2 bases, leaving 11 bases between them. A note on this clone: Its antigen is undetermined.

Time point of the sample: cycle 4 day 1 (C4D1), after 6 weeks of nivolumab. Every patient was affected by relapse after autologous stem cell transplantation, while exposure to brentuximab vedotin was not uniform. Patients reached a best response of complete response, partial response or progressive disease. The V and J genes are TRBV7-3 and TRBJ2-3; no definite D call. The origin of this receptor is a human donor with classical Hodgkin lymphoma. The input for sequencing was peripheral blood mononuclear cells (PBMCs), taken before the fourth cycle of nivolumab. The CDR3 loop reads CASSLEPQSTDTQYF. The CDR3, as DNA: TGTGCCAGCAGCTTAGAACCGCAATCCACAGATACGCAGTATTTT.